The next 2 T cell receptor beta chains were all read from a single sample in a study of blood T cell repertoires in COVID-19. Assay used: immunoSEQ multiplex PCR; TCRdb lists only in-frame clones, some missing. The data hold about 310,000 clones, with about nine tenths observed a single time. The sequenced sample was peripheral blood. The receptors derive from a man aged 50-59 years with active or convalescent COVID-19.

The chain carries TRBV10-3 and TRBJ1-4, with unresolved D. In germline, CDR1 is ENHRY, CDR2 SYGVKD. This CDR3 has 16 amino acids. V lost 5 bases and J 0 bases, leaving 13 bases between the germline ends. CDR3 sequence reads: CAISSGGGATNEKLFF. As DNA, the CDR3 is TGTGCCATCAGTTCCGGCGGAGGTGCAACTAATGAAAAACTGTTTTTT.

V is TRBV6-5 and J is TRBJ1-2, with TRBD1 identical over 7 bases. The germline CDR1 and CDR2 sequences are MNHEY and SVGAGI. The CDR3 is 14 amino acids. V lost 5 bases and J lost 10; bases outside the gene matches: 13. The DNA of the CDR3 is TGTGCCAGCAGTAGAGGGACAGTTCCAACACACTACACCTTC. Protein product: CASSRGTVPTHYTF.